The T cell receptor beta chain described here comes from a study of read filtering for tumor transcriptome and immune sequencing. At the level of the study: TCR-mapped reads were about 4.05 to 11 million with IR-seq versus roughly 75 to 1,400 with RNA-seq. Regarding the study as a whole: Single-read clonotypes: roughly 80% of IR-seq clonotypes (approximately 4% of reads), 74.6% of RNA-seq clonotypes (under 50% of reads). Compared with RNA-seq, IR-seq gave much higher clonotype depth and reliability. Correlation between methods rose after single-read clonotypes were removed.

This clonotype was detected ten times or more. Its antigen is unidentified. This library used roughly 400 ng RNA and molecular barcoded adaptors spanning alpha/delta and beta/gamma chains. MiXCR, applied by TCRdb to the reads, yields one record per CDR3 protein. The table has approximately 57,000 distinct CDR3 sequences, 12% seen once; the top ten hold 16%. Germline V gene lookup returns CDR1 LGHDT and CDR2 YNNKEL (reference sequence). J was trimmed by 6 bases and V by 0 bases; bases with no gene match: 3. The CDR3 sequence is 14 residues long. The TCR originated in a donor at least 40 years old with multiple myeloma. This chain uses TRBV3-1 with TRBJ1-1, with 8 bases that match TRBD1. Sequenced: a population of CD138-negative cells sorted from bone marrow. This chain's CDR3 is CASSQETGVAEAFF. CDR3 nucleotides: TGTGCCAGCAGCCAAGAGACAGGGGTGGCTGAAGCTTTCTTT.